Listed below are T cell receptor beta chains from one sample, sequenced in a study of radiation and T cells in renal cell carcinoma. The method was immunoSEQ multiplex PCR; TCRdb's version includes in-frame clones alone and lacks a portion of them. The table has 70,000 or so clones, about 80% seen once. The sequenced sample was blood, obtained from a patient whose treatment included radiotherapy and nephrectomy. The receptors come from a man aged 55-75 years with renal cell carcinoma. Both conserved end residues are part of each CDR3. Each record gives: J gene, V gene, clone size, D gene, CDR3 protein, CDR3 DNA. The D gene is left open where the match is weak. The size field is filled for only some rows; it gives once, few, many or a size class.

j_gene: TRBJ1-1; v_gene: TRBV27; abundance: -; d_gene: TRBD1; CDR3aa: CASTPRTGHPNTEAFF; CDR3nt: TGTGCCAGCACCCCCCGGACAGGGCATCCGAACACTGAAGCTTTCTTT
j_gene: TRBJ2-1; v_gene: TRBV4-1; abundance: -; d_gene: TRBD1; CDR3aa: CASSQDPPGQGIYNEQFF; CDR3nt: TGCGCCAGCAGCCAAGATCCCCCGGGACAGGGTATATACAATGAGCAGTTCTTC
j_gene: TRBJ2-7; v_gene: TRBV2; abundance: few; d_gene: TRBD2; CDR3aa: CASSGRLAGGEQYF; CDR3nt: TGTGCCAGCAGTGGGCGCCTAGCGGGTGGGGAGCAGTACTTC
j_gene: TRBJ2-1; v_gene: TRBV15; abundance: -; d_gene: -; CDR3aa: CATSSRSGGREFF; CDR3nt: TGTGCCACCAGCTCCCGGTCGGGGGGCAGGGAGTTCTTC
j_gene: TRBJ2-3; v_gene: TRBV5-1; abundance: -; d_gene: -; CDR3aa: CASFPGRLYTDTQYF; CDR3nt: TGCGCCAGCTTTCCGGGACGGCTTTACACAGATACGCAGTATTTT
j_gene: TRBJ2-7; v_gene: TRBV5-1; abundance: -; d_gene: -; CDR3aa: CASRTKEGSEQYF; CDR3nt: TGCGCCAGCAGGACCAAAGAAGGCTCCGAGCAGTACTTC
j_gene: TRBJ1-3; v_gene: TRBV5-5; abundance: -; d_gene: TRBD1; CDR3aa: CASSLGTGLSGNTIYF; CDR3nt: TGTGCCAGCAGCTTAGGGACAGGGCTCTCTGGAAACACCATATATTTT
j_gene: TRBJ2-7; v_gene: TRBV10-1; abundance: -; d_gene: -; CDR3aa: CASSETGPRQYF; CDR3nt: TGCGCCAGCAGTGAGACTGGACCCCGGCAGTACTTC
j_gene: TRBJ2-5; v_gene: TRBV2; abundance: -; d_gene: TRBD2; CDR3aa: CASSAGLSSGSRETQYF; CDR3nt: TGTGCCAGCAGTGCCGGACTCTCTAGCGGGAGTAGAGAGACCCAGTACTTC
j_gene: TRBJ2-5; v_gene: TRBV2; abundance: few; d_gene: TRBD2; CDR3aa: CASSVLRTSGRAGTQYF; CDR3nt: TGTGCCAGCAGCGTGCTTCGGACTAGCGGGAGGGCCGGGACCCAGTACTTC
j_gene: TRBJ1-5; v_gene: TRBV7-8; abundance: -; d_gene: -; CDR3aa: CASSRTGQPNQPQHF; CDR3nt: TGTGCCAGCAGCCGGACCGGACAGCCCAATCAGCCCCAGCATTTT
j_gene: TRBJ2-2; v_gene: TRBV5-1; abundance: -; d_gene: -; CDR3aa: CASSLSPRQGTGELFF; CDR3nt: TGCGCCAGCAGCTTGTCGCCACGCCAAGGCACCGGGGAGCTGTTTTTT
j_gene: TRBJ2-7; v_gene: TRBV27; abundance: once; d_gene: TRBD2; CDR3aa: CASRILAGSNSYEQYF; CDR3nt: TGTGCCAGCAGGATACTAGCGGGAAGTAACTCCTACGAGCAGTACTTC
j_gene: TRBJ2-7; v_gene: TRBV6-9; abundance: -; d_gene: TRBD2; CDR3aa: CASVKRGVGSGGYEQYF; CDR3nt: TGTGCCAGCGTCAAAAGGGGGGTAGGCAGCGGGGGCTACGAGCAGTACTTC
j_gene: TRBJ2-7; v_gene: TRBV5-4; abundance: -; d_gene: -; CDR3aa: CASSLGDGNSYEQYF; CDR3nt: TGTGCCAGCAGCTTAGGGGACGGAAACTCCTACGAGCAGTACTTC
j_gene: TRBJ2-7; v_gene: TRBV7-2; abundance: -; d_gene: TRBD2; CDR3aa: CASSLAASGTSYEQYF; CDR3nt: TGTGCCAGCAGCTTAGCGGCTAGCGGAACCTCTTACGAGCAGTACTTC
j_gene: TRBJ1-3; v_gene: TRBV4-1; abundance: -; d_gene: -; CDR3aa: CASSQEDNSGNTIYF; CDR3nt: TGCGCCAGCAGCCAAGAGGACAACTCTGGAAACACCATATATTTT
j_gene: TRBJ2-5; v_gene: TRBV25-1; abundance: -; d_gene: TRBD2; CDR3aa: CASSEILAGGEETQYF; CDR3nt: TGTGCCAGCAGTGAGATCCTAGCGGGAGGGGAAGAGACCCAGTACTTC
j_gene: TRBJ1-1; v_gene: TRBV10-1; abundance: -; d_gene: -; CDR3aa: CASSETRGGAPEAFF; CDR3nt: TGCGCCAGCAGTGAGACCCGGGGTGGGGCCCCTGAAGCTTTCTTT
j_gene: TRBJ1-1; v_gene: TRBV6-1; abundance: -; d_gene: TRBD1; CDR3aa: CASRDRGMNTEAFF; CDR3nt: TGTGCCAGCAGAGACAGGGGAATGAACACTGAAGCTTTCTTT
j_gene: TRBJ2-1; v_gene: TRBV28; abundance: -; d_gene: TRBD2; CDR3aa: CASSHSTGTSGKNEQFF; CDR3nt: TGTGCCAGCAGCCACTCCACCGGGACTAGCGGGAAAAATGAGCAGTTCTTC
j_gene: TRBJ2-7; v_gene: TRBV28; abundance: once; d_gene: TRBD1; CDR3aa: CASRRPGQGIREQYF; CDR3nt: TGTGCCAGCAGGCGACCGGGACAGGGGATCCGGGAGCAGTACTTC
j_gene: TRBJ2-5; v_gene: TRBV28; abundance: -; d_gene: -; CDR3aa: CASSLGGPGETQYF; CDR3nt: TGTGCCAGCAGCCTCGGGGGGCCGGGAGAGACCCAGTACTTC
j_gene: TRBJ1-2; v_gene: TRBV29-1; abundance: -; d_gene: TRBD1; CDR3aa: CSVRIGLTGGGYTF; CDR3nt: TGCAGCGTAAGGATTGGGTTGACAGGGGGAGGCTACACCTTC
j_gene: TRBJ2-2; v_gene: TRBV27; abundance: -; d_gene: TRBD2; CDR3aa: CASSLRVRAGGNTGELFF; CDR3nt: TGTGCCAGCAGTTTGCGGGTACGAGCGGGAGGGAACACCGGGGAGCTGTTTTTT
j_gene: TRBJ2-7; v_gene: TRBV9; abundance: -; d_gene: -; CDR3aa: CASSQGPDGELVEQYF; CDR3nt: TGTGCCAGCAGCCAGGGACCGGACGGGGAGTTAGTGGAGCAGTACTTC
j_gene: TRBJ1-1; v_gene: TRBV6-1; abundance: -; d_gene: TRBD1; CDR3aa: CASRADRDTEAFF; CDR3nt: TGTGCCAGCAGGGCGGACAGGGACACTGAAGCTTTCTTT
j_gene: TRBJ2-7; v_gene: TRBV6-1; abundance: -; d_gene: -; CDR3aa: CASAQNHEQYF; CDR3nt: TGTGCCAGCGCCCAAAACCACGAGCAGTACTTC
j_gene: TRBJ2-2; v_gene: TRBV9; abundance: few; d_gene: TRBD2; CDR3aa: CASSAGLAGFVTGELFF; CDR3nt: TGTGCCAGCAGCGCCGGACTAGCGGGGTTTGTCACCGGGGAGCTGTTTTTT
j_gene: TRBJ1-6; v_gene: TRBV7-2; abundance: -; d_gene: -; CDR3aa: CASSLGDTRNSPLHF; CDR3nt: TGTGCCAGCAGCTTAGGAGACACTCGAAATTCACCCCTCCACTTT
j_gene: TRBJ2-3; v_gene: TRBV5-4; abundance: -; d_gene: -; CDR3aa: CASSGLGIAFTDTQYF; CDR3nt: TGTGCTAGCAGCGGGCTGGGGATTGCCTTCACAGATACGCAGTATTTT
j_gene: TRBJ2-5; v_gene: TRBV20-1; abundance: few; d_gene: -; CDR3aa: CSAILAETQYF; CDR3nt: TGCAGTGCTATTTTGGCGGAGACCCAGTACTTC
j_gene: TRBJ1-6; v_gene: TRBV10-2; abundance: few; d_gene: TRBD1; CDR3aa: CASRESGQGNSPLHF; CDR3nt: TGCGCCAGCAGGGAATCGGGACAGGGGAATTCACCCCTCCACTTT
j_gene: TRBJ2-1; v_gene: TRBV9; abundance: once; d_gene: -; CDR3aa: CASSPSSGDSYNEQFF; CDR3nt: TGTGCCAGCAGCCCAAGTAGCGGTGACTCCTACAATGAGCAGTTCTTC
j_gene: TRBJ2-3; v_gene: TRBV7-2; abundance: once; d_gene: -; CDR3aa: CASSLGLTDTQYF; CDR3nt: TGTGCCAGCAGCCTTGGGCTGACAGATACGCAGTATTTT
j_gene: TRBJ2-7; v_gene: TRBV2; abundance: -; d_gene: TRBD2; CDR3aa: CATGPRELSYEQYF; CDR3nt: TGTGCCACCGGGCCGCGGGAGTTGTCCTACGAGCAGTACTTC
j_gene: TRBJ1-2; v_gene: TRBV27; abundance: -; d_gene: TRBD1; CDR3aa: CASSASRGRGNYGYTF; CDR3nt: TGTGCCAGCAGTGCATCCAGGGGGAGAGGTAACTATGGCTACACCTTC
j_gene: TRBJ2-5; v_gene: TRBV11-3; abundance: -; d_gene: TRBD2; CDR3aa: CASSKGTSGSIQETQYF; CDR3nt: TGTGCCAGCTCAAAAGGGACTAGCGGGAGTATCCAAGAGACCCAGTACTTC
j_gene: TRBJ2-2; v_gene: TRBV28; abundance: few; d_gene: -; CDR3aa: CASSLWDSNTGELFF; CDR3nt: TGTGCCAGCAGTTTATGGGACAGCAACACCGGGGAGCTGTTTTTT
j_gene: TRBJ2-7; v_gene: TRBV19; abundance: -; d_gene: -; CDR3aa: CASTSDKSYEQYF; CDR3nt: TGTGCCAGTACCTCGGACAAATCCTACGAGCAGTACTTC